One T cell receptor beta chain is described in this entry. Method: immunoSEQ multiplex PCR; TCRdb's copy keeps in-frame clones and lacks some. Among about 350,000 clones, 92% were seen once, and the ten largest hold around 4.2%. The data were obtained in a study of Ad26.COV2.S vaccination and SARS-CoV-2 variants. This TCR was sampled from a human donor who had recovered from COVID-19. The sample consisted of peripheral blood, taken after recovery from COVID-19.

The CDR3 DNA reads as TGTGCCAGCAGCTTAAGCCGGCTGGGCACTGAAGCTTTCTTT. Translating gives CASSLSRLGTEAFF. The chain carries TRBV7-8 and TRBJ1-1; D call uncertain. The ends were cut back, 2 bases at V and 4 bases at J, with 11 bases in the middle. The CDR3 contains 14 residues. From germline, CDR1 is SGHVS and CDR2 FQNEAQ.